This T cell receptor (beta chain) was obtained from a study of identical twins (dated by TCRdb to the mid-2010s). Concerning the study at large: The study deep-sequenced TCR alpha and beta repertoires from monozygotic twins, unrelated adults of various ages and cord blood to test whether fetal clonotypes persist. To rule out contamination, replicate twin experiments were performed at different times with different library preparation protocols.

Comment on this clonotype: Its antigen is currently not known. No base quality values were provided; no much bigger clone lies one nucleotide off.

The CDR3 covers 14 residues, taking in both the cysteine and the phenylalanine. The kept DNA is CDR3 alone, 42 bases in frame from the first base. Compared with germline, V lacks 6 bases and J lacks 4 bases; bases without a gene match: 6. CDR1 and CDR2, looked up from the germline V gene, are SGHTA and FQGNSA. Overall results and qualifications from the work: Out-of-frame TCR alpha sharing in monozygotic twins was systematically underestimated by recombination models, whereas sharing between unrelated individuals was in agreement with the recombination models. Invariant T cells such as MAIT and iNKT could partly confound zero-insertion analyses, though diverse VJ usage argued against this for most clonotypes. Fewer insertions were carried by abundant cord blood beta clonotypes, a similar but weaker trend appeared in young adult naive repertoires, and no such trend appeared in memory repertoires. Compared with coincidental sharing between unrelated individuals, an excess of low generation-probability sequences was observed among out-of-frame TCR alpha sequences shared between twins. Excess twin sharing in beta out-of-frame sequences was weaker because fewer shared sequences lowered the signal-to-noise ratio. Because the same donors could not be followed over many years, the conclusions depended on cross-sectional statistical analysis.

Library preparation employed 5' RACE. The sequencer listed for this sample is Illumina HiSeq 2000. A universal primer binding site was introduced by template switching, and a unique molecular identifier was present in the final cDNA, enabling accurate counting of TCR cDNA molecules. Specific primers in the conserved constant-segment region were used to synthesize first-strand cDNA for the TCR alpha and beta chains. To control for contamination, every cDNA library was double barcoded, receiving both a SMART-Mk sample barcode and Illumina barcodes. TruSeq adapter sequences and Illumina sample barcodes were added in two successive PCR steps. TCR alpha and beta cDNA libraries were sequenced on the Illumina HiSeq platform with custom primers. Concerning the study's data processing: Unique molecular identifiers were extracted from raw reads with MiGEC, and CDR3 positions were determined with MiXCR. For each individual, recombination models were inferred using an EM algorithm with the repgenHMM and IGoR tools. Shared clonotype analysis was performed with the tcR package in R, normalizing sharing by the product of cloneset sizes. To study raw recombination free of thymic and clonal selection effects, out-of-frame nonproductive sequences were analyzed. The public reads were reprocessed in TCRdb via fastp at Q25 and MiXCR, keeping in-frame beta chains. Identical CDR3 protein sequences are pooled into one entry, listed with their most common genes and DNA. The V and J calls and clone size come from TCRdb's table, not from the authors' own analysis. Across this sample there are some 260,000 distinct CDR3 sequences, with around an eighth seen only once. Approximately 10% of the sample rests with the top ten.

Every donor was a healthy Caucasian. Using Miltenyi CD45RO+ enrichment and human naive T-cell isolation kits, memory (CD45RO+) and naive T cells were isolated from PBMC. This chain joins TRBV7-2 to TRBJ1-2, with 9 middle bases fitting TRBD1. This receptor was taken from a woman aged 18-29 years in good health. Sample: memory (CD45RO+) T cells sorted from blood. The cell subset or site label, read with the paper, signifies: CD45RO+ enriched T cells. In nucleotides, the sequence is TGTGCCAGCAGTTGGACAGGGGAGGTCTATGGCTACACCTTC. It translates to CASSWTGEVYGYTF.